The source of this T cell receptor beta chain is a study of T cell responses to AZD1222 COVID-19 vaccine. Regarding the study as a whole: It should be noted that donors were predominantly white British and more often female, and clonal diversity was possibly underestimated.

The germline V gene encodes CDR1 MNHEY and CDR2 SMNVEV (reference sequence). V gave up 5 bases and J gave up 2 bases, with 15 bases separating them. CDR3 length: 15 residues. To note about this clone: Its antigen is unknown.

The table came from immunoSEQ multiplex PCR; TCRdb's copy has only in-frame clones and leaves some out. The data contain around 80,000 clones, 91% of them singletons. This clonotype originated in an adult who received the AZD1222 COVID-19 vaccine. The sequenced sample was peripheral blood, obtained 28 days after the second AZD1222 dose. V gene TRBV27 combines with J gene TRBJ1-2; TRBD1 is a possible D gene (5 bases). CDR3: CASSRGGGVNYGYTF. The CDR3 bases are TGTGCCAGCAGTAGAGGCGGGGGGGTCAACTATGGCTACACCTTC.